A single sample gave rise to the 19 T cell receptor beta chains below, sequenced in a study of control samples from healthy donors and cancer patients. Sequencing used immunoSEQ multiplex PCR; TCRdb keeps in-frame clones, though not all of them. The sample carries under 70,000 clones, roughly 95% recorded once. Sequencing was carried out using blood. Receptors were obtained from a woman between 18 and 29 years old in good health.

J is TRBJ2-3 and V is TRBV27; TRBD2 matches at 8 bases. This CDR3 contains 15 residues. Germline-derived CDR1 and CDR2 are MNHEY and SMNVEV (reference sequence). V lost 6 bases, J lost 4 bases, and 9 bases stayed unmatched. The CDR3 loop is CASSLGGAWADTQYF. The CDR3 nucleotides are TGTGCCAGCAGCCTCGGGGGGGCGTGGGCAGATACGCAGTATTTT.

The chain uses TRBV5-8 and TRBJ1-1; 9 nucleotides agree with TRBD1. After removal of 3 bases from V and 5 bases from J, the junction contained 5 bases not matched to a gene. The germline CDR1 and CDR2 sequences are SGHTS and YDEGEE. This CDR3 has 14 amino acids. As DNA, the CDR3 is TGTGCCAGCAGCTACGGGACAGGGAAGACTGAAGCTTTCTTT. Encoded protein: CASSYGTGKTEAFF.

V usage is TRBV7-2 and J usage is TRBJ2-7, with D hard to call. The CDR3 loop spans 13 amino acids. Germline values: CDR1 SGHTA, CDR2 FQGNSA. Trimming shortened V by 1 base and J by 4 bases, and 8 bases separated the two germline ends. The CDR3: CASSLVRRYEQYF. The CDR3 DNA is TGTGCCAGCAGCTTAGTACGGCGGTACGAGCAGTACTTC.

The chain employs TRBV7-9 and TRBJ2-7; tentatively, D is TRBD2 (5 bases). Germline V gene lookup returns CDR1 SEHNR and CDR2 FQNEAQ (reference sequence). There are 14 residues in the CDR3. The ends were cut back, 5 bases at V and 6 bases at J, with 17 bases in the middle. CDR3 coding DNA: TGTGCCAGCAGCCGCCGGGATCAATGGGGCGAGCAGTACTTC. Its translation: CASSRRDQWGEQYF.

The CDR3 region has the DNA TGTGCCAGCAGTTTATTGTCAACCGGGGAGCTGTTTTTT. It translates to CASSLLSTGELFF. The rearrangement joins TRBV27 to TRBJ2-2; D is ambiguous. Germline V gives CDR1 MNHEY, CDR2 SMNVEV (reference sequence). The V gene lost 1 base and the J gene lost 5 bases, with 5 bases spanning the gap. The CDR3 length is 13 residues.

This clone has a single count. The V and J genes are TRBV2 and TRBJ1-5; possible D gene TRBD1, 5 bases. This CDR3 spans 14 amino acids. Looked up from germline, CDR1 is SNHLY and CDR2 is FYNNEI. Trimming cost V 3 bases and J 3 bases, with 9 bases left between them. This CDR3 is CASSDRASNQPQHF. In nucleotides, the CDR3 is TGTGCCAGCAGTGACAGGGCATCCAATCAGCCCCAGCATTTT.

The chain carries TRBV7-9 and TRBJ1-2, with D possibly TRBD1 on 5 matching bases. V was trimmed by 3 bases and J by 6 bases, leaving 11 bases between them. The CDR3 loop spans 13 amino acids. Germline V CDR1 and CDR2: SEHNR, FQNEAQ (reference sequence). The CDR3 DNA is TGTGCCAGCAGCTTCCGGGGACTTGATGGCTACACCTTC. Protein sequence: CASSFRGLDGYTF.

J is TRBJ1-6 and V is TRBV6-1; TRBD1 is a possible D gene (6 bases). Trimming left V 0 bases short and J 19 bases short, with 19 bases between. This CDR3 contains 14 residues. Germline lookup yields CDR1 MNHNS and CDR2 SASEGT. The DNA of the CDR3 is TGTGCCAGCAGTGAAGCGGAGGTATGGGGGGGGGCTCACTTT. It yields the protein CASSEAEVWGGAHF.

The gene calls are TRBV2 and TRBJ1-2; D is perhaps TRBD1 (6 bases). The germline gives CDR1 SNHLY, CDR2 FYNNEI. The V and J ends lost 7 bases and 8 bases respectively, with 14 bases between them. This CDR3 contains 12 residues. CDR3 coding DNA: TGTGCCAGCACTGAGGGGGGGCGAGGCTACACCTTC. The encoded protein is CASTEGGRGYTF.

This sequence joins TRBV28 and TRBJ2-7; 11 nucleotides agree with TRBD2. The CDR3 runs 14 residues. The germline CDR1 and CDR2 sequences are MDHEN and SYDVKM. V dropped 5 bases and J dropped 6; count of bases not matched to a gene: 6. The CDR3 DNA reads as TGTGCCAGCAGTCTAGCGGGGGGCTCCCGCGAGCAGTACTTC. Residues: CASSLAGGSREQYF.

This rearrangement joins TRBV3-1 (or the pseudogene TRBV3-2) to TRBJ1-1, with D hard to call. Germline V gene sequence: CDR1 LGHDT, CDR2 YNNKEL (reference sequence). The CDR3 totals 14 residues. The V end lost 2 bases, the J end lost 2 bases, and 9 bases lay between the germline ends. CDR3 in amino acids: CASSQLFGNTEAFF. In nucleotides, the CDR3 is TGTGCCAGCAGCCAACTATTCGGCAACACTGAAGCTTTCTTT.

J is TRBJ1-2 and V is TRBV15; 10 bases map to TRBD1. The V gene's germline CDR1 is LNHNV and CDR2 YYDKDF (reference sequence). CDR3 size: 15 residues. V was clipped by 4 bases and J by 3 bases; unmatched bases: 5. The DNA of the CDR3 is TGTGCCACCAGCACCCCCGGGACAGGGGACTATGGCTACACCTTC. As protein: CATSTPGTGDYGYTF.

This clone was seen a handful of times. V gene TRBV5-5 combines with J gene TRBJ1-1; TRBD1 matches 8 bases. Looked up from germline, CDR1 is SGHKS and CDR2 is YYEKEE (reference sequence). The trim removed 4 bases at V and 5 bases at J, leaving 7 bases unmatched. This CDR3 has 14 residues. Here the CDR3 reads CASSPGTGTTEAFF. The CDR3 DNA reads TGTGCCAGCAGCCCCGGGACAGGAACAACTGAAGCTTTCTTT.

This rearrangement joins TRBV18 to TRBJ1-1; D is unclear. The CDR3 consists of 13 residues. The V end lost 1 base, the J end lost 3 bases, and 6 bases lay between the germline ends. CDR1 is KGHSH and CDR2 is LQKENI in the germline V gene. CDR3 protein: CASSPLADTEAFF. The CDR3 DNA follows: TGTGCCAGCTCACCACTCGCGGACACTGAAGCTTTCTTT.

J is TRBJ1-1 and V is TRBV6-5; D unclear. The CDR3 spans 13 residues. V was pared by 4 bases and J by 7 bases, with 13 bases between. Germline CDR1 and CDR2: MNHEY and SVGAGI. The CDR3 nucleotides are TGTGCCAGCAGTTCCAGAGCGGAAGGTGAAGCTTTCTTT. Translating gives CASSSRAEGEAFF.

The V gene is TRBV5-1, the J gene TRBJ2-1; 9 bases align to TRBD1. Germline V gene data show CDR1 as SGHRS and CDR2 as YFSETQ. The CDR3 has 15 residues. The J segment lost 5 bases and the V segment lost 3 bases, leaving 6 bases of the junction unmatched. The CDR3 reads CASSSPGTGNNEQFF. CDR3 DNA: TGCGCCAGCAGCTCCCCCGGGACAGGGAACAATGAGCAGTTCTTC.

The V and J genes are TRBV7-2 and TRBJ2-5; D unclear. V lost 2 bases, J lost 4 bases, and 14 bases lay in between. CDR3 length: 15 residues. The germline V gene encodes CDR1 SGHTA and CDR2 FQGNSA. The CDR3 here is CASSLSGLVGETQYF. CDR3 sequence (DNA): TGTGCCAGCAGCTTAAGTGGGCTTGTGGGAGAGACCCAGTACTTC.

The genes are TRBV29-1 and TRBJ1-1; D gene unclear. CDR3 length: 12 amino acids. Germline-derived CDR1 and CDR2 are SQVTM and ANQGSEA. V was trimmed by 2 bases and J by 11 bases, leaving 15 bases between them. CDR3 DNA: TGCAGCGTTGAAATTGTGGGGTTGCATGCTTTCTTT. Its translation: CSVEIVGLHAFF. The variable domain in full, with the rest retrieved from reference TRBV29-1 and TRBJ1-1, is SAVISQKPSRDICQRGTSLTIQCQVDSQVTMMFWYRQQPGQSLTLIATANQGSEATYESGFVIDKFPISRPNLTFSTLTVSNMSPEDSSIYLCSVEIVGLHAFFGQGTRLTVV.

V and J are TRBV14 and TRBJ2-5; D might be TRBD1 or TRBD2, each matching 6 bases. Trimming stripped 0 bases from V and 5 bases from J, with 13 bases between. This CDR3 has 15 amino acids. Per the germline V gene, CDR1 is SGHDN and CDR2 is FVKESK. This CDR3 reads CASSQDLVGGETQYF. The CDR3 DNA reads TGTGCCAGCAGCCAAGATCTGGTAGGGGGGGAGACCCAGTACTTC.